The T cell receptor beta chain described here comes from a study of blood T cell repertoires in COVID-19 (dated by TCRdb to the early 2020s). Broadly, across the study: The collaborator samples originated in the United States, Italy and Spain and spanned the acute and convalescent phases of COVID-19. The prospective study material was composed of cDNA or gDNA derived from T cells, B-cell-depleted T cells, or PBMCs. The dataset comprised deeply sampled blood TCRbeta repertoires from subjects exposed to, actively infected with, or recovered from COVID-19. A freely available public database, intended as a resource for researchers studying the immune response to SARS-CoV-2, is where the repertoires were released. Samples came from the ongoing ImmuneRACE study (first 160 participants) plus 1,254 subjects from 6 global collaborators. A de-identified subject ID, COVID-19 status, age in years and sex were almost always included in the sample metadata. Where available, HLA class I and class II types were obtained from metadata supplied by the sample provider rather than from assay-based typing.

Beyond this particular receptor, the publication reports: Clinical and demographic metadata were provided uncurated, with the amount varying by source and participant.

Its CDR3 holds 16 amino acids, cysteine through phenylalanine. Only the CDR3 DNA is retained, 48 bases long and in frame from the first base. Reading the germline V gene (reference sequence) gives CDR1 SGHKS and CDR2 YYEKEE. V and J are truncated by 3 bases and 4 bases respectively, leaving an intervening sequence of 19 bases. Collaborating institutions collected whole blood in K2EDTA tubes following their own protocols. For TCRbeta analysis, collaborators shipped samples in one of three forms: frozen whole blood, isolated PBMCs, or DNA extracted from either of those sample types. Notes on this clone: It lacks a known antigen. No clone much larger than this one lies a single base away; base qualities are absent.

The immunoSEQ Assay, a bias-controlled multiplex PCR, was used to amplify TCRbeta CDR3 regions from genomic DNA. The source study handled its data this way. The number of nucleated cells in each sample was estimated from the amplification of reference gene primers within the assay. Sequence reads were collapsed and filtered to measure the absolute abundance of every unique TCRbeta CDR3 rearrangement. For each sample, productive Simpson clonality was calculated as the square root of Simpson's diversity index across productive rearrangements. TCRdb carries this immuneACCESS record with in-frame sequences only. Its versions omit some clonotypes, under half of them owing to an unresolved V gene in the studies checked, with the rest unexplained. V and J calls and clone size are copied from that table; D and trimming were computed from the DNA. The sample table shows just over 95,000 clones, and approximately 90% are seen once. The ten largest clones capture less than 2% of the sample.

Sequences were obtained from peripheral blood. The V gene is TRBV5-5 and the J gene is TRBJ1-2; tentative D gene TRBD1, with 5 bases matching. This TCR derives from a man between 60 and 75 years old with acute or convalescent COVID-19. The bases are TGTGCCAGCAGCTCGTTCGGGACTAAGGGCGCCTATGGCTACACCTTC. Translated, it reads CASSSFGTKGAYGYTF.